Each of the 26 T cell receptor beta chains below was sequenced from the same sample in a study of T cell changes during pregnancy in multiple sclerosis. The repertoire was sequenced with immunoSEQ multiplex PCR; TCRdb's copy has only in-frame clones and lacks some. Of some 70,000 clones listed, less than 95% are singletons. The sequencing here drew on peripheral blood, taken in the third trimester of pregnancy. The receptor source for this set is a female donor with multiple sclerosis, enrolled in a pregnancy study.

The chain is built from TRBV6-5 and TRBJ2-1, with 10 nucleotides matching TRBD2. This CDR3 comprises 15 residues. Germline V gene lookup returns CDR1 MNHEY and CDR2 SVGAGI. J gave up 12 bases and V 7 bases, and 15 bases lay outside the gene matches. The chain's CDR3 is CASNKLAGDSWGQFF. CDR3 DNA: TGTGCCAGCAACAAGCTAGCGGGAGACTCTTGGGGGCAGTTCTTC.

The chain links TRBV7-8 to TRBJ1-1; TRBD1 is a possible D gene (5 bases). In germline, CDR1 is SGHVS, CDR2 FQNEAQ. V lost 5 bases to trimming and J lost 1 base, with 14 bases between them. The CDR3 extends over 15 amino acids. The DNA for the CDR3 is TGTGCCAGCAGCCCGGGGACCGGGAGGAACACTGAAGCTTTCTTT. As protein: CASSPGTGRNTEAFF.

The DNA of the CDR3 is TGTGCCTGGAGTGGGGGCGGAAACATTCAGTACTTC. Its protein is CAWSGGGNIQYF. J is TRBJ2-4 and V is TRBV30; the D gene is possibly TRBD1 (5 bases). This CDR3 comprises 12 residues. V was clipped by 1 base and J by 6 bases, with 7 bases between them. Germline CDR1 GTSNPN, CDR2 SVGIG (reference sequence).

V usage is TRBV2 and J usage is TRBJ2-1, with 7 bases lining up with TRBD1. V was pared by 6 bases and J by 7 bases, with 9 bases of the junction left unmatched. The germline gives CDR1 SNHLY, CDR2 FYNNEI. This CDR3 region has 14 residues. The CDR3 nucleotides are TGTGCCAGCAGGCTAAGACAGGGTGAGAATGAGCAGTTCTTC. This sequence encodes CASRLRQGENEQFF.

The V and J genes are TRBV6-5 and TRBJ2-2, with a weak D call TRBD1 (6 bases). The CDR3 totals 15 residues. V was clipped by 4 bases and J by 6 bases, with 15 bases between them. Germline CDR1 and CDR2: MNHEY and SVGAGI. CDR3: CASSSPSRTAGELFF. In DNA, the CDR3 is TGTGCCAGCAGTTCTCCATCAAGGACAGCCGGGGAGCTGTTTTTT.

A note on this clone: Other DNA sequences in this specimen translate into the identical CDR3. V is TRBV27 and J is TRBJ1-2, with no clear D. Germline V gene data show CDR1 as MNHEY and CDR2 as SMNVEV (reference sequence). Trimming removed 0 bases at V and 5 bases at J, with 4 bases between. The CDR3 is made up of 12 amino acids. The CDR3 coding sequence is TGTGCCAGCAGTTTATCCGGTTATGGCTACACCTTC. Protein product: CASSLSGYGYTF.

The genes are TRBV5-5 and TRBJ1-2; D is perhaps TRBD1 (5 bases). Per the germline V gene, CDR1 is SGHKS and CDR2 is YYEKEE (reference sequence). The CDR3 sequence is 15 residues long. V lost 0 bases and J lost 2, with 11 bases in between. The CDR3 coding sequence is TGTGCCAGCAGCTTGGTTGACAGCTTCAACTATGGCTACACCTTC. It specifies CASSLVDSFNYGYTF.

Only one count was recorded for this clone. The chain carries TRBV10-1 and TRBJ2-3, with 8 bases identical to TRBD2. With 1 base clipped from V and 3 bases from J, the junction kept 3 bases outside the gene matches. The CDR3 contains 15 residues. CDR1 WNHNN and CDR2 SYGVQD come from the germline V gene (reference sequence). CDR3 sequence: CASSEYSGKTDTQYF. CDR3 in DNA: TGCGCCAGCAGTGAGTATAGCGGGAAGACAGATACGCAGTATTTT.

This sequence joins TRBV6-5 and TRBJ1-2, with D maybe TRBD1 (6 bases). Germline V gives CDR1 MNHEY, CDR2 SVGAGI. The CDR3 sequence is 14 residues long. V was trimmed by 5 bases and J by 7 bases, leaving 17 bases between them. The CDR3 sequence: CASSRAGGGIGYTF. The CDR3, as DNA: TGTGCCAGCAGTAGGGCGGGGGGGGGCATTGGCTACACCTTC.

The genes are TRBV30 and TRBJ2-7, with 9 bases that match TRBD1. The CDR3 runs to 17 residues. Trimming at V came to 2 bases and at J to 3 bases, leaving 14 bases not matched to a gene. In germline, CDR1 is GTSNPN, CDR2 SVGIG (reference sequence). The CDR3 sequence: CAWSRPTLTGGGYEQYF. The CDR3 nucleotides read TGTGCCTGGAGTCGCCCCACCCTTACAGGGGGCGGCTACGAGCAGTACTTC.

V is TRBV5-4 and J is TRBJ2-1; TRBD2 matches 10 bases. The CDR3 has 17 residues. Germline V gene sequence: CDR1 SGHNT, CDR2 YYREEE (reference sequence). Trimming at V came to 3 bases and at J to 1 base, leaving 7 bases not matched to a gene. CDR3 bases: TGTGCCAGCAGCTCCCTTACTAGCGGGGTTTCCTACAATGAGCAGTTCTTC. It translates to CASSSLTSGVSYNEQFF.

The CDR3 loop is CASSFQAETQYF. The CDR3 DNA follows: TGTGCCAGCAGCTTTCAGGCAGAGACCCAGTACTTC. V is TRBV7-9 and J is TRBJ2-5; D gene uncertain. CDR3 size: 12 residues. The germline CDR1 and CDR2 sequences are SEHNR and FQNEAQ (reference sequence). Trimming shortened V by 3 bases and J by 4 bases, and 6 bases separated the two germline ends.

The count of this clone is one. The V and J genes are TRBV14 and TRBJ2-5, with 7 bases fitting TRBD1. Germline CDR1 reads SGHDN; CDR2 reads FVKESK. The CDR3 spans 15 residues. Trimming cost V 1 base and J 2 bases; bases outside gene matches: 4. In DNA form, the CDR3 reads TGTGCCAGCAGCCAAGCATTCAGGGGGCAAGAGACCCAGTACTTC. It specifies CASSQAFRGQETQYF.

V gene TRBV11-2 combines with J gene TRBJ1-3; no firm D call. The V and J ends lost 5 bases and 0 bases respectively, with 14 bases between them. The CDR3 is 16 residues long. CDR1 SGHAT and CDR2 FQNNGV come from the germline V gene. The CDR3: CASSPPGDLSGNTIYF. CDR3 sequence (DNA): TGTGCCAGCAGCCCCCCGGGAGACCTCTCTGGAAACACCATATATTTT.

This chain uses TRBV18 with TRBJ1-1, with 9 bases identical to TRBD1. Germline V gene data show CDR1 as KGHSH and CDR2 as LQKENI. V gave up 3 bases and J gave up 4 bases; unmatched junction bases: 12. The CDR3 runs 17 residues. CDR3 sequence reads: CASSPQGQGMRTTEAFF. CDR3 bases: TGTGCCAGCTCACCTCAGGGACAGGGCATGAGGACCACTGAAGCTTTCTTT.

For the CDR3, the DNA is TGTGCCAGCAGCCAAGTTGGGCTAGCGGGAGGGCACGGTAAGTTTGAGCAGTTCTTC. As protein: CASSQVGLAGGHGKFEQFF. This chain connects TRBV4-2 to TRBJ2-1, with 12 bases that match TRBD2. The germline V gene has CDR1 LGHNA and CDR2 YNFKEQ. The CDR3 runs to 19 residues. The J segment lost 9 bases and the V segment lost 1 base, leaving 16 bases of the junction unmatched.

The chain couples TRBV10-3 to TRBJ2-2, with D uncertain. The CDR3 spans 14 residues. Per the germline V gene, CDR1 is ENHRY and CDR2 is SYGVKD. V was pared by 7 bases and J by 4 bases, with 13 bases between. CDR3 DNA: TGTGCCATCACCCCAGAACTAATCACCGGGGAGCTGTTTTTT. Translation: CAITPELITGELFF.

About this clone: One junction end disagrees with the germline gene, perhaps due to a read error. The chain links TRBV2 to TRBJ2-7; D is perhaps TRBD2 (5 bases). Looked up from germline, CDR1 is SNHLY and CDR2 is FYNNEI. The CDR3 extends over 11 amino acids. This CDR3 reads CASSVKSRRDF. The CDR3 DNA reads as TGTGCCAGCAGTGTCAAGTCTAGGCGGGACTTC.

The chain uses TRBV4-1 and TRBJ2-2, with 10 bases identical to TRBD2. CDR1 is MGHRA and CDR2 is YSYEKL in the germline V gene. J was trimmed by 3 bases and V by 3 bases; bases with no gene match: 7. The CDR3 is 17 amino acids. The CDR3 spells CASSHPSGRVDTGELFF. CDR3 bases: TGCGCCAGCAGCCATCCTAGCGGGAGAGTCGACACCGGGGAGCTGTTTTTT.

There are a few counts of this clone. V and J are TRBV5-1 and TRBJ1-1, with D possibly being TRBD1 (6 bases). There are 15 residues in the CDR3. Germline V lookup: CDR1 SGHRS, CDR2 YFSETQ. V lost 2 bases to trimming and J lost 4 bases, with 15 bases between them. The CDR3 here is CASSLQTGIRTEAFF. The CDR3 bases are TGCGCCAGCAGCTTACAGACAGGTATTCGCACTGAAGCTTTCTTT.

The chain combines TRBV13 with TRBJ1-1; 9 nucleotides line up with TRBD1. Germline lookup yields CDR1 PRHDT and CDR2 FYEKMQ (reference sequence). Trimming at V came to 4 bases and at J to 3 bases, leaving 6 bases not matched to a gene. There are 15 residues in the CDR3. CDR3 nucleotide sequence: TGTGCCAGCAGCTACAGGGGGCGTAAATACACTGAAGCTTTCTTT. Residues: CASSYRGRKYTEAFF.

The rearrangement links TRBV5-1 to TRBJ1-4; D gene ambiguous. V was cut by 1 base and J by 3 bases, with 10 bases left in between. The CDR3 loop spans 15 amino acids. Germline loops: CDR1 SGHRS, CDR2 YFSETQ. The DNA of the CDR3 is TGCGCCAGCAGCTTGATCGGGGTCCCTAATGAAAAACTGTTTTTT. Encoded protein: CASSLIGVPNEKLFF.

This clone was observed a single time. J is TRBJ2-7 and V is TRBV6-5; 7 nucleotides agree with TRBD1. CDR1 MNHEY and CDR2 SVGAGI come from the germline V gene. CDR3 length: 15 residues. V was clipped by 3 bases and J by 2 bases; unmatched bases: 7. As DNA, the CDR3 is TGTGCCAGCAGTTATATTAGGACAGGTGCCTACGAGCAGTACTTC. Its protein product is CASSYIRTGAYEQYF.

V and J are TRBV5-1 and TRBJ2-3, with 7 bases that match TRBD1. This CDR3 is 15 amino acids long. V lost 1 base to trimming and J lost 5 bases; unmatched junction nucleotides: 7. Germline V CDR1 and CDR2: SGHRS, YFSETQ. In DNA, the CDR3 is TGCGCCAGCAGCTTGAGACAGGGTGAGGGAGATACGCAGTATTTT. Translated: CASSLRQGEGDTQYF.

This chain links TRBV7-6 with TRBJ2-1; 14 nucleotides line up with TRBD2. Germline CDR1 is SGHVS and CDR2 is FNYEAQ. After removal of 8 bases from V and 7 bases from J, the junction contained 7 bases not matched to a gene. The CDR3 consists of 15 residues. The CDR3 DNA reads as TGTGCCAGCCATAGAGGGACTAGCGGGGGAAATGAGCAGTTCTTC. Translation: CASHRGTSGGNEQFF. Together with reference TRBV7-6 and TRBJ2-1, the CDR3 gives the full variable domain: GAGVSQSPRYKVTKRGQDVALRCDPISGHVSLYWYRQALGQGPEFLTYFNYEAQQDKSGLPNDRFSAERPEGSISTLTIQRTEQRDSAMYRCASHRGTSGGNEQFFGPGTRLTVL.

The chain links TRBV5-1 to TRBJ2-7; D is uncertain. CDR1 and CDR2 (germline): SGHRS, YFSETQ. The CDR3 has 13 residues. The V end lost 4 bases, the J end lost 2 bases, and 10 bases lay between the germline ends. The CDR3 loop is CASSPEQTYEQYF. CDR3 DNA: TGCGCCAGCAGCCCCGAACAGACCTACGAGCAGTACTTC. Together with reference TRBV5-1 and TRBJ2-7, the CDR3 gives the full variable domain: KAGVTQTPRYLIKTRGQQVTLSCSPISGHRSVSWYQQTPGQGLQFLFEYFSETQRNKGNFPGRFSGRQFSNSRSEMNVSTLELGDSALYLCASSPEQTYEQYFGPGTRLTVT.